These 27 T cell receptor beta chains were sequenced from one sample in a study of CDR3 diversity in severe acne (dated by TCRdb to about 2019). Libraries were made using PCR. These reads were obtained on an Illumina HiSeq 2000. The raw public reads went through TCRdb reprocessing: fastp at Q25, MiXCR clone calling, in-frame beta chains kept. Here each entry gathers all rows of one CDR3 protein and keeps the most common genes and DNA. The sample table lists around 91,000 distinct CDR3 sequences, around 53% of them with a count of one. The ten top clones hold roughly an eighth of the sample. The sequenced sample consisted of blood. These receptors originate from a male donor in good health, without acne.

This clonotype was observed a single time. The CDR3 carries no conserved terminal phenylalanine or tryptophan, so it likely arises from a read error. The DNA is left out, because the CDR3 cannot be placed on it with certainty; the CDR3 is given as TCRdb lists it. J is TRBJ2-3 and V is TRBV7-2; the listed D gene, TRBD1, was not tested against the DNA. Germline V lookup: CDR1 SGHTA, CDR2 FQGNSA. The CDR3 length equals 13 residues, ends included. CDR3 sequence: CASSPRDTHSPLH.

This clonotype was seen at least ten times. This chain links TRBV11-3 with TRBJ2-3; 9 bases match TRBD1. This CDR3 has 15 residues. The J segment lost 4 bases and the V segment lost 5 bases, leaving 7 bases of the junction unmatched. CDR1 SGHNT and CDR2 YENEEA come from the germline V gene. The CDR3 nucleotides read TGTGCCAGCAGCACCGGGACAGGGAGCGCAGATACGCAGTATTTT. It codes for CASSTGTGSADTQYF.

The chain has TRBV10-2 and TRBJ1-1; D gene uncertain. Germline-derived CDR1 and CDR2 are WSHSY and SAAADI. The CDR3 is made up of 11 amino acids. V was trimmed by 3 bases and J by 5 bases, leaving 4 bases between them. This CDR3 is CASSELTEAFF. DNA for the CDR3: TGCGCCAGCAGTGAATTAACTGAAGCTTTCTTT.

A word on this clonotype: One end of the junction does not line up with germline, which may come from a read error. The rearrangement uses TRBV30 and TRBJ2-3; TRBD1 matches at 12 bases. Germline CDR1 is GTSNPN and CDR2 is SVGIG (reference sequence). The CDR3 is 12 amino acids. The CDR3: CAASPLGTGGDF. CDR3 DNA sequence: TGTGCCGCATCCCCCCTCGGGACAGGGGGCGATTTT.

This chain links TRBV5-1 with TRBJ2-2; 7 bases line up with TRBD1. This CDR3 spans 17 amino acids. J lost 0 bases, V lost 4 bases, and 9 bases had no gene match. CDR1 is SGHRS, CDR2 YFSETQ, per germline. DNA for the CDR3: TGCGCCAGCAGCGAACCGACAGGGAAGCCGAACACCGGGGAGCTGTTTTTT. Encoded protein: CASSEPTGKPNTGELFF.

The table lists this clonotype with a few counts. A single base separates this from a much larger clone, so it may be a read error. The chain recombines TRBV4-2 with TRBJ2-7; D not certain. Trimming shortened V by 4 bases and J by 2 bases, and 15 bases separated the two germline ends. CDR1 and CDR2 (germline): LGHNA, YNFKEQ. The CDR3 spans 15 residues. The CDR3 sequence is CASSREPFSPYEQYF. CDR3 in DNA: TGTGCCAGCAGCCGAGAACCTTTTAGCCCCTACGAGCAGTACTTC.

Here the CDR3 DNA reads TGTGCCAGCAGCTTAGAGGCAGGGACCACTGAAGCTTTCTTT. This sequence encodes CASSLEAGTTEAFF. The gene calls are TRBV7-2 and TRBJ1-1, with a weak D call TRBD1 (5 bases). Between the trimmed V and J ends, which lost 1 base and 4 bases, there was a span of 10 bases. The germline V gene encodes CDR1 SGHTA and CDR2 FQGNSA. The CDR3 loop spans 14 amino acids.

This clonotype has just a few counts. V gene TRBV29-1 combines with J gene TRBJ2-7, with D possibly TRBD2 on 6 matching bases. The CDR3 is made up of 11 amino acids. The V gene's germline CDR1 is SQVTM and CDR2 ANQGSEA. The V end lost 8 bases, the J end lost 3 bases, and 11 bases lay between the germline ends. As DNA, the CDR3 is TGCAGCCCTAGGGGACTCTACGAGCAGTACTTC. Amino acid sequence: CSPRGLYEQYF.

The gene calls are TRBV6-6 and TRBJ1-5; D perhaps matches TRBD1 (5 bases). Germline V gene lookup returns CDR1 MNHNY and CDR2 SVGAGI (reference sequence). Trimming removed 2 bases at V and 1 base at J, with 12 bases between. CDR3 size: 16 residues. The CDR3 is CASSYGRDVSNQPQHF. The CDR3 nucleotides read TGTGCCAGCAGTTACGGGCGGGACGTGAGCAATCAGCCCCAGCATTTT.

This clonotype has ten or more counts. A single base separates this from a much larger clone, so it may be a read error. The chain uses TRBV11-2 and TRBJ2-7, with 8 bases matching TRBD1. This CDR3 spans 15 amino acids. Germline V gene data show CDR1 as SGHAT and CDR2 as FQNNGV. The DNA for the CDR3 is TGTGCCAGCAGCTCAGTGACAGGGGAGCCCTACAAGCAGTACTTC. Translated, it gives CASSSVTGEPYKQYF.

The chain has TRBV7-9 and TRBJ2-5; 7 bases agree with TRBD2. V lost 5 bases to trimming and J lost 4 bases; unmatched junction nucleotides: 10. Germline-derived CDR1 and CDR2 are SEHNR and FQNEAQ (reference sequence). CDR3 size: 15 residues. The CDR3 bases are TGTGCCAGCAGCCACCGGGGAGGGGCAGGAGAGACCCAGTACTTC. Amino acid sequence: CASSHRGGAGETQYF.

V and J are TRBV20-1 and TRBJ1-2, with D hard to call. With 3 bases removed from V and 1 base from J, the gap between germline ends came to 3 bases. The CDR3 runs 11 residues. Germline CDR1 DFQATT, CDR2 SNEGSKA (reference sequence). The DNA for the CDR3 is TGCAGTGCTAGTATTAACTATGGCTACACCTTC. Protein product: CSASINYGYTF.

The J gene is TRBJ2-3, the V gene TRBV10-3; perhaps TRBD1 as D (5 bases). The CDR3 sequence is 16 residues long. V was clipped by 6 bases and J by 2 bases, with 18 bases between them. Per germline, CDR1 ENHRY and CDR2 SYGVKD. The CDR3 nucleotides read TGTGCCATCAGATCAGGCGCGACAGCGAACACAGATACGCAGTATTTT. Protein: CAIRSGATANTDTQYF.

This chain joins TRBV25-1 and TRBJ1-5; the D gene is possibly TRBD1 (6 bases). Germline V lookup: CDR1 MGHDK, CDR2 SYGVNS. V lost 6 bases and J lost 6, with 15 bases in between. The CDR3 length is 14 residues. CDR3: CASSTRTAGQPQHF. CDR3 DNA: TGTGCCAGCAGCACTAGGACAGCGGGTCAGCCCCAGCATTTT.

This clonotype was picked up a small number of times. The chain recombines TRBV7-2 with TRBJ1-2; D may be TRBD1 (6 bases). Trimming removed 4 bases from V and 8 bases from J, with 17 bases in between. CDR3 length: 14 amino acids. Germline CDR1 reads SGHTA; CDR2 reads FQGNSA. CDR3 region: CASSSPRGAQGYTF. The CDR3 DNA reads as TGTGCCAGCAGCTCTCCCCGGGGGGCGCAGGGCTACACCTTC.

In nucleotides, the CDR3 is TGTGCCACCGCTAGCGGGAGGGCCGGTGAGCAGTTCTTC. Amino acid sequence: CATASGRAGEQFF. The chain combines TRBV10-3 with TRBJ2-1; TRBD2 agrees at 12 bases. The CDR3 has 13 amino acids. The germline CDR1 and CDR2 sequences are ENHRY and SYGVKD. Germline trimming cut 10 bases from V and 9 bases from J; bases unmatched to any gene: 7.

This clonotype was seen many times. The chain's CDR3 is CASSLGFGFTETQYF. The CDR3 nucleotides read TGTGCCAGCAGTTTAGGGTTCGGATTCACAGAGACCCAGTACTTC. V and J are TRBV27 and TRBJ2-5, with D unresolved. The CDR3 spans 15 residues. The germline gives CDR1 MNHEY, CDR2 SMNVEV (reference sequence). Trimming took off 2 bases at V and 4 bases at J, with 14 bases between the two ends.

Comments on this clonotype: One junction end disagrees with the germline gene, perhaps due to a read error. This chain connects TRBV6-4 to TRBJ2-6; TRBD2 might be the D (5 bases). CDR3 length: 12 residues. Germline values: CDR1 MRHNA, CDR2 SNTAGT. CDR3 sequence reads: CASSVRENTEAF. The DNA for the CDR3 is TGTGCCAGCAGTGTGAGGGAGAACACTGAAGCTTTC.

This clonotype was found a few times. V is TRBV11-1 and J is TRBJ1-6; D unresolved. The ends were cut back, 5 bases at V and 7 bases at J, with 3 bases in the middle. The CDR3 covers 11 residues. Germline V gene data show CDR1 as SGHAT and CDR2 as FQDESV (reference sequence). The CDR3: CASSQNSPLHF. The DNA for the CDR3 is TGTGCCAGCAGCCAAAATTCACCCCTCCACTTT.

This clonotype was counted between two and nine times. The rearrangement links TRBV6-5 to TRBJ2-7, with D possibly being TRBD1 (5 bases). The germline V and J ends were trimmed by 5 bases and 2 bases, with 13 bases remaining between them. Germline CDR1 and CDR2: MNHEY and SVGAGI. The CDR3 extends over 14 amino acids. For the CDR3, the DNA is TGTGCCAGCAGTGAAGGTGGGGCCACCTACGAGCAGTACTTC. Its protein product is CASSEGGATYEQYF.

This clonotype was detected many times. This rearrangement joins TRBV5-1 to TRBJ2-5; 15 nucleotides align to TRBD2. This CDR3 has 17 residues. Germline CDR1 SGHRS, CDR2 YFSETQ. V dropped 4 bases and J dropped 4; count of bases not matched to a gene: 8. The CDR3 DNA reads TGCGCCAGCAGCACCCGGACTAGCGGGGGGGAAAGAGAGACCCAGTACTTC. Encoded protein: CASSTRTSGGERETQYF.

This clonotype was recorded a few times. V is TRBV15 and J is TRBJ2-7, with D tentatively TRBD1 or TRBD2 (5 bases each). V was trimmed by 4 bases and J by 7 bases, leaving 14 bases between them. CDR1 and CDR2 from the germline V gene are LNHNV and YYDKDF (reference sequence). The CDR3 sequence is 13 residues long. The CDR3 here is CATSTGPNREQYF. The DNA for the CDR3 is TGTGCCACCAGCACGGGACCGAACAGGGAGCAGTACTTC.

The V and J genes are TRBV6-1 and TRBJ2-2; 7 bases agree with TRBD2. The CDR3 has 14 amino acids. The ends lost 5 bases at V and 6 bases at J; junction bases unmatched: 6. Germline V gene data show CDR1 as MNHNS and CDR2 as SASEGT. This CDR3 is CASSPRGGAGELFF. DNA for the CDR3: TGTGCCAGCAGTCCTCGGGGAGGGGCCGGGGAGCTGTTTTTT.

The genes are TRBV7-2 and TRBJ1-2; D is possibly TRBD1 (6 bases). There are 13 residues in the CDR3. Between the trimmed V and J ends, which lost 5 bases and 3 bases, there was a span of 10 bases. Germline loops: CDR1 SGHTA, CDR2 FQGNSA. In DNA, the CDR3 is TGTGCCAGCAGCCCGGACAGCTACTATGGCTACACCTTC. Protein product: CASSPDSYYGYTF.

The chain uses TRBV9 and TRBJ1-3, with D unresolved. The CDR3 loop spans 12 amino acids. Trimming left V 3 bases short and J 2 bases short, with 3 bases between. Germline values: CDR1 SGDLS, CDR2 YYNGEE. The CDR3 bases are TGTGCCAGCAGCGGGACTGGAAACACCATATATTTT. It codes for CASSGTGNTIYF.

On this clonotype itself: Without the conserved terminal phenylalanine or tryptophan, this CDR3 likely stems from a read error. This rearrangement joins TRBV7-9 to TRBJ1-1, with D possibly TRBD1 on 5 matching bases. The CDR3 is 13 amino acids. V lost 7 bases, J lost 1 base, and 10 bases lay in between. Germline V gene lookup returns CDR1 SEHNR and CDR2 FQNEAQ (reference sequence). CDR3 bases: TGTGCCAGCACCCCGACAGCGAACACTGAAGCTTTCTCT. Its translation is CASTPTANTEAFS.

The chain recombines TRBV18 with TRBJ2-3; D ambiguous. There are 10 residues in the CDR3. Trimming pared 8 bases from V and 2 bases from J, leaving 2 bases between. The germline V gene has CDR1 KGHSH and CDR2 LQKENI. The CDR3 here is CASATDTQYF. The CDR3 coding sequence is TGTGCCAGCGCCACAGATACGCAGTATTTT.